One T cell receptor (beta chain) is described in this entry. The data derive from a study of blood T cell repertoires in COVID-19. Across the whole study: Samples taken during acute and convalescent COVID-19 were collected in the United States, Italy and Spain.

Per the study methods: Reference gene primers were amplified, and this amplification served to estimate nucleated cell counts. Libraries were prepared by immunoSEQ multiplex PCR; TCRdb keeps only in-frame clonotypes and omits some of them. V, J and clone size were drawn from that table, and D and trimming were deduced from the DNA. The sample contains 250,000 to 300,000 clones, over 75% of which appear only once. With V trimmed by 1 base and J by 1 base, 3 bases remained unmatched. Germline lookup yields CDR1 SGHRS and CDR2 YFSETQ. The CDR3 totals 15 residues. Two consecutive negative NP/OP PCR tests, clearance, or resolved symptoms defined Cohort 3 recovery.

What was sequenced was PBMCs or T cells enriched from blood (not recorded which). The receptor comes from a woman aged 45-59 years who had recovered from COVID-19. V is TRBV5-1 and J is TRBJ2-5; 8 bases agree with TRBD2. The CDR3 DNA is TGCGCCAGCAGCTTGCTCGGGAGGGCCCAAGAGACCCAGTACTTC. Translated: CASSLLGRAQETQYF.